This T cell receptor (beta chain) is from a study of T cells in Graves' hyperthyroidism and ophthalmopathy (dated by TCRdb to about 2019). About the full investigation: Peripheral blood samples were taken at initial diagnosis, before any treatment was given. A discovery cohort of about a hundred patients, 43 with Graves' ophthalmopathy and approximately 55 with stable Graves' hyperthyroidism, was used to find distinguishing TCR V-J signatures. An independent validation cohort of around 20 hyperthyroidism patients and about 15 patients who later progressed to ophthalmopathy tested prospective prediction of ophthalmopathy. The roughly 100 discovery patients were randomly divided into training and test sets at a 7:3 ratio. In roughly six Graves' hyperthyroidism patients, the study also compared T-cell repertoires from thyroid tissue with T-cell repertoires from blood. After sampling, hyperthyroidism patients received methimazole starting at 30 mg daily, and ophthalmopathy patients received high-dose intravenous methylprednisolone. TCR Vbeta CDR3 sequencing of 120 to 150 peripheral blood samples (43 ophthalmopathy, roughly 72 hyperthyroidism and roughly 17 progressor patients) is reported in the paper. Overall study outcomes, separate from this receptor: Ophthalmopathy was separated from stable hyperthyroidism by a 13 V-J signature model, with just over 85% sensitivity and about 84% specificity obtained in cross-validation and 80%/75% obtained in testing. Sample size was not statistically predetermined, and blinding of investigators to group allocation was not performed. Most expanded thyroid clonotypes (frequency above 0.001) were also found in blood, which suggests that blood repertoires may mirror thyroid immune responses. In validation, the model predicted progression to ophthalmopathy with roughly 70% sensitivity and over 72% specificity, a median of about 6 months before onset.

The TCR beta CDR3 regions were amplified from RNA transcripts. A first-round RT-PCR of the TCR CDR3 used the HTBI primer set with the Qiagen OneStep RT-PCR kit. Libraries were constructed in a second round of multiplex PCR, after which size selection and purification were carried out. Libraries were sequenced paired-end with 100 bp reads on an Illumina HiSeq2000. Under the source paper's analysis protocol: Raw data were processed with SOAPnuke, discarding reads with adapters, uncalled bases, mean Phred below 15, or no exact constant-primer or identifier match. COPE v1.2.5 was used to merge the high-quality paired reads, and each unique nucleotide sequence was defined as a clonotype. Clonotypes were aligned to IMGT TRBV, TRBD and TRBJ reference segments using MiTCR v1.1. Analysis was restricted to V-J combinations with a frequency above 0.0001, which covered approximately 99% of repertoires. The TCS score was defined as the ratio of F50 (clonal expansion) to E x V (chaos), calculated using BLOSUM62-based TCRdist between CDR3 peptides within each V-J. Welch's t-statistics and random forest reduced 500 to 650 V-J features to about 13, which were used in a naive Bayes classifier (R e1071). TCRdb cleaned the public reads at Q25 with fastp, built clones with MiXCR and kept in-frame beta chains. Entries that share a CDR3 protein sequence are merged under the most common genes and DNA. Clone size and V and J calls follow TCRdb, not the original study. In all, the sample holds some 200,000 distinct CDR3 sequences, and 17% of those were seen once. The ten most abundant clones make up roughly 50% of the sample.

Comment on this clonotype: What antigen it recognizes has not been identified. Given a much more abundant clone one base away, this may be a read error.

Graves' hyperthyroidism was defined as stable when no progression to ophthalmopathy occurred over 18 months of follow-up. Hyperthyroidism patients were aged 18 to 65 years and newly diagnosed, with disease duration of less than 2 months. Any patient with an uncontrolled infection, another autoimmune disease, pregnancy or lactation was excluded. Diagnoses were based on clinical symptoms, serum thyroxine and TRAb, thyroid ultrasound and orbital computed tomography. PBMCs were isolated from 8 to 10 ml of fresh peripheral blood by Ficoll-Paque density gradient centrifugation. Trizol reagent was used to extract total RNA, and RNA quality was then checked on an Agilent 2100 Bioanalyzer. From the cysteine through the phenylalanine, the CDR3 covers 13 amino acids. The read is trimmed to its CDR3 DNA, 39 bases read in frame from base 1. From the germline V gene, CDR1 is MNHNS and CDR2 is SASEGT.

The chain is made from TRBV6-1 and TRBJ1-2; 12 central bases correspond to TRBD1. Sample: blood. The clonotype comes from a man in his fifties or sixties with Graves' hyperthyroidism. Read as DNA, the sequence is TGTGCCAGCGTCGGGACAGGGGGCTATGGCCACACCTTC. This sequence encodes CASVGTGGYGHTF.